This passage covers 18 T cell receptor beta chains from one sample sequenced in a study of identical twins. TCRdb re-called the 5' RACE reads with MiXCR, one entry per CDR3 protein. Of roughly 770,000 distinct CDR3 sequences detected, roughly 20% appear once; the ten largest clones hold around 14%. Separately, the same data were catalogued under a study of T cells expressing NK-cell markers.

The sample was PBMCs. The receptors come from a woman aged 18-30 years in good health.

The DNA of the CDR3 is TGCAGTGCCTCGACAGGCGAAGAGACCCAGTACTTC. Protein sequence: CSASTGEETQYF. The chain couples TRBV20-1 to TRBJ2-5, with D possibly TRBD1 on 6 matching bases. Germline CDR1 and CDR2: DFQATT and SNEGSKA (reference sequence). V lost 6 bases to trimming and J lost 3 bases, with 11 bases between them. The CDR3 has 12 amino acids.

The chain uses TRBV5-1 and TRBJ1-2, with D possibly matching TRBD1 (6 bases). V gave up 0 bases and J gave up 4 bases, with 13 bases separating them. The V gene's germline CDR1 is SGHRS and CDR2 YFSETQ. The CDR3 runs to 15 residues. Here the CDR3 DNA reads TGCGCCAGCAGCTTGGAGGGGGGGCGCAGCTATGGCTACACCTTC. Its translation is CASSLEGGRSYGYTF. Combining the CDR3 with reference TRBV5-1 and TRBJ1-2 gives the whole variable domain KAGVTQTPRYLIKTRGQQVTLSCSPISGHRSVSWYQQTPGQGLQFLFEYFSETQRNKGNFPGRFSGRQFSNSRSEMNVSTLELGDSALYLCASSLEGGRSYGYTFGSGTRLTVV.

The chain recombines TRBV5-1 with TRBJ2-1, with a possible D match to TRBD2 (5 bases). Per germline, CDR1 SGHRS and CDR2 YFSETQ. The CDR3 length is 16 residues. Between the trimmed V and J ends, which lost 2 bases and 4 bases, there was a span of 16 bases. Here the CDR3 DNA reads TGCGCCAGCAGCTTCGTCCTGGGCGGGCCTTACAATGAGCAGTTCTTC. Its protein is CASSFVLGGPYNEQFF. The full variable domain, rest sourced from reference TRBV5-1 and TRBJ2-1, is KAGVTQTPRYLIKTRGQQVTLSCSPISGHRSVSWYQQTPGQGLQFLFEYFSETQRNKGNFPGRFSGRQFSNSRSEMNVSTLELGDSALYLCASSFVLGGPYNEQFFGPGTRLTVL.

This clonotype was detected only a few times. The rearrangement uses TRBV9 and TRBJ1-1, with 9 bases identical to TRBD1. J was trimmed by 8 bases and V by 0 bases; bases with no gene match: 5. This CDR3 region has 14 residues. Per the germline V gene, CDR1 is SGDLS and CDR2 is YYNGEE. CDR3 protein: CASSVEGGQGEAFF. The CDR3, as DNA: TGTGCCAGCAGCGTAGAGGGAGGACAGGGGGAAGCTTTCTTT. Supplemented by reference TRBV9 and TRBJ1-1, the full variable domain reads DSGVTQTPKHLITATGQRVTLRCSPRSGDLSVYWYQQSLDQGLQFLIQYYNGEERAKGNILERFSAQQFPDLHSELNLSSLELGDSALYFCASSVEGGQGEAFFGQGTRLTVV.

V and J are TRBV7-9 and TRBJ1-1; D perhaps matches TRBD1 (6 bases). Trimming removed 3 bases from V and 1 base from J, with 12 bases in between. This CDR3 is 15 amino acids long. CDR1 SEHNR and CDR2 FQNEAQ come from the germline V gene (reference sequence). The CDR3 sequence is CASSLGGGQNTEAFF. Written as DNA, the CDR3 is TGTGCCAGCAGCTTGGGGGGGGGCCAGAACACTGAAGCTTTCTTT. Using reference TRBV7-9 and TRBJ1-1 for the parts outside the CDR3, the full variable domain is DTGVSQNPRHKITKRGQNVTFRCDPISEHNRLYWYRQTLGQGPEFLTYFQNEAQLEKSRLLSDRFSAERPKGSFSTLEIQRTEQGDSAMYLCASSLGGGQNTEAFFGQGTRLTVV.

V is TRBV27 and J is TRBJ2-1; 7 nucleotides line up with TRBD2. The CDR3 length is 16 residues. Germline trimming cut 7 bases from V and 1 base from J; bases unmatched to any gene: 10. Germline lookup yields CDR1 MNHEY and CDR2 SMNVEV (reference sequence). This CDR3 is CASIPGGFASYNEQFF. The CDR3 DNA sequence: TGTGCCAGCATTCCCGGGGGGTTTGCGTCCTACAATGAGCAGTTCTTC.

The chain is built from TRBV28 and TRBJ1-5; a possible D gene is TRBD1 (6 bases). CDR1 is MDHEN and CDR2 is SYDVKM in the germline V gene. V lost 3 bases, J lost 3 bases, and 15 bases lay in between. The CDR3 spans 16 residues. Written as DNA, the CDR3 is TGTGCCAGCAGTTTCACAGGGCCCGAAAACAATCAGCCCCAGCATTTT. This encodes CASSFTGPENNQPQHF.

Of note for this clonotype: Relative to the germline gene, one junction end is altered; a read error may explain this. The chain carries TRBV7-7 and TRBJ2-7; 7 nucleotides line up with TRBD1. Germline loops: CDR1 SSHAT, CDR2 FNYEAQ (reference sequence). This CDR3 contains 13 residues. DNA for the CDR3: TGTGCTAGCAGCCAGGACAGGTCGAGCGAGCAGTACTTC. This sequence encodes CASSQDRSSEQYF.

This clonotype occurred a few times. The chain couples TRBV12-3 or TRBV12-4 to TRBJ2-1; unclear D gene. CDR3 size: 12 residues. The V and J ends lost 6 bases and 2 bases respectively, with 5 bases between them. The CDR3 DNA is TGTGCCAGCAGGACCCCCTACAATGAGCAGTTCTTC. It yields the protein CASRTPYNEQFF.

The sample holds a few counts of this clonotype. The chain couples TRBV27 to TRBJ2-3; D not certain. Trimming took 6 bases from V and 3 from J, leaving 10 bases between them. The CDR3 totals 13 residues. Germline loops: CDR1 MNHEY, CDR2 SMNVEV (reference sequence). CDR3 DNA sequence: TGTGCCAGCAGACGCCAACTTACAGATACGCAGTATTTT. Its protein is CASRRQLTDTQYF.

The CDR3 coding sequence is TGTGCCAGCAGCTTAGAGATTCGTAGGGGCTACACCTTC. This sequence encodes CASSLEIRRGYTF. The chain joins TRBV7-9 to TRBJ1-2; D call uncertain. The CDR3 runs to 13 residues. Trimming cost V 1 base and J 8 bases, with 11 bases left between them. CDR1 and CDR2 from the germline V gene are SEHNR and FQNEAQ (reference sequence).

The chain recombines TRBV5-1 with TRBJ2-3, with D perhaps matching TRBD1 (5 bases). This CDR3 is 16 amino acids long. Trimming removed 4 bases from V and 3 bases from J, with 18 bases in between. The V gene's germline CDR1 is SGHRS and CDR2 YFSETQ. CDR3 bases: TGCGCCAGCAGCCTCAGCAGGACAAAGGTGACAGATACGCAGTATTTT. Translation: CASSLSRTKVTDTQYF.

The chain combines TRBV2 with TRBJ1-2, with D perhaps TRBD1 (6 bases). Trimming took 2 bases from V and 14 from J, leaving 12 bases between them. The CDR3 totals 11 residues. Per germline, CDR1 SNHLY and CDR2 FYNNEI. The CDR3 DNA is TGTGCCAGCAGTGAATTCGACAGGACGACCTTC. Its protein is CASSEFDRTTF.

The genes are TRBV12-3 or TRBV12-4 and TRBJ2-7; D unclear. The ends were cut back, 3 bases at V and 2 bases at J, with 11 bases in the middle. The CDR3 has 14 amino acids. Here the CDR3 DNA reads TGTGCCAGCAGTTTGATGCGGTCCGCCTACGAGCAGTACTTC. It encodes CASSLMRSAYEQYF.

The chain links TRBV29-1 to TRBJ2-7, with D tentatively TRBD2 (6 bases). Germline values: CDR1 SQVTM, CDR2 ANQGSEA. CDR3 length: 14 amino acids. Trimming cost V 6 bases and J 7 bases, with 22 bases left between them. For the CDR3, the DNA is TGCAGCGTGGTCCGGGGGTCCACGAGGGAAGAGCAGTACTTC. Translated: CSVVRGSTREEQYF.

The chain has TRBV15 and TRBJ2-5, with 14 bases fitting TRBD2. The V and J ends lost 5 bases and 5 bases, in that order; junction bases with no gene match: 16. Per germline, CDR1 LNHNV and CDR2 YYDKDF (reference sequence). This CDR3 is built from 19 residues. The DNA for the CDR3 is TGTGCCACCAGCGCCCGGGGACTAGCGGGAGTTCAGGCGGGGGAGACCCAGTACTTC. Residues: CATSARGLAGVQAGETQYF.

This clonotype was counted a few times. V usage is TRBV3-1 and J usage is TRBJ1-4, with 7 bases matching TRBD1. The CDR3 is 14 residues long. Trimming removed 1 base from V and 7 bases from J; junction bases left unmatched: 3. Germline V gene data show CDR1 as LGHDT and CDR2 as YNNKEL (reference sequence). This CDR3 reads CASSQADRAEKLFF. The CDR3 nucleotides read TGTGCCAGCAGCCAAGCCGACAGGGCTGAAAAACTGTTTTTT.

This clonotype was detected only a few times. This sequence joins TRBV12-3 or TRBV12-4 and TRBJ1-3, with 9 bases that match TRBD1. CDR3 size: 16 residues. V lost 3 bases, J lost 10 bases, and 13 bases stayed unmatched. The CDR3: CASSFRGQGNSGTIYF. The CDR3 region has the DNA TGTGCCAGCAGTTTTCGAGGACAGGGGAACTCTGGGACCATATATTTT.